Listed below are T cell receptor beta chains from one sample, sequenced in a study of human T cells and chemical hapten exposure. A single record per CDR3 protein comes from TCRdb applying MiXCR to the RACE reads. The sample includes roughly 100,000 distinct CDR3 sequences, roughly 8.5% of them seen just once. Specimen: whole blood. The receptors stem from a female donor in good health. Some clones in this sample may be carry-over from other donors' samples. CDR3s include the opening cysteine and the closing phenylalanine or tryptophan. D genes are given only for firm matches. Size is stated for part of the rows, as once, few or many counts, or as a class when the clone is expanded.

TGCAGCGTTGTGTCCGGGGCAGAAAATGAGCAGTTCTTC	CSVVSGAENEQFF	.	TRBJ2-1	.	TRBV29-1
TGTGCCAGCAGTTACGAGAGCGGTGCCACAGATACGCAGTATTTT	CASSYESGATDTQYF	.	TRBJ2-3	many	TRBV6-5
TGTGCCAGCAGTATAGGACAAGAGTGGTACAATGAGCAGTTCTTC	CASSIGQEWYNEQFF	.	TRBJ2-1	few	TRBV27
TGTGCCAGCAGTGGGCAGGGGGTGAATGAGCAGTTCTTC	CASSGQGVNEQFF	TRBD1	TRBJ2-1	few	TRBV2
TGCGCCAGCAGCTTCCTCGGAGCTGGTGAGCAGTACTTC	CASSFLGAGEQYF	.	TRBJ2-7	.	TRBV5-1
TGCAGCGTCGAGGGACTAGTCCCCTCGGGCGAGCAGTACTTC	CSVEGLVPSGEQYF	TRBD2	TRBJ2-7	.	TRBV29-1
TGTGCCAGCAGAAGCGGGAGGGCAGGTTACAATGAGCAGTTCTTC	CASRSGRAGYNEQFF	TRBD2	TRBJ2-1	.	TRBV28
TGTGCCAGCACAATAACAGGGCTCAATCAGCCCCAGCATTTT	CASTITGLNQPQHF	.	TRBJ1-5	many	TRBV6-2/TRBV6-3
TGCGCCAGCAGCCAAGATTTAGGGACAGGCTCCGCAGAGCATTTT	CASSQDLGTGSAEHF	TRBD1	TRBJ1-5	.	TRBV4-1
TGTGCCAGCAGCTTATTGAATGGGAACACTGAAGCTTTCTTT	CASSLLNGNTEAFF	.	TRBJ1-1	.	TRBV7-3
TGTGCCAGCAGAAGGGACAGGCCTAGCTCCTACGAGCAGTACTTC	CASRRDRPSSYEQYF	TRBD1	TRBJ2-7	many	TRBV6-5
TGCAGTGCCCTACGAAAAGGAGAAGAGACCCAGTACTTC	CSALRKGEETQYF	.	TRBJ2-5	.	TRBV20-1
TGCGCCAGCAGCTCCGGAAGGGGTTCCTACAATGAGCAGTTCTTC	CASSSGRGSYNEQFF	.	TRBJ2-1	.	TRBV5-1
TGTGCCAGCAGCCAAGGACCACAAGAGACCCAGTACTTC	CASSQGPQETQYF	.	TRBJ2-5	many	TRBV3-1
TGCAGTGCTAGCTATTTAGGGACTCTATCCTACACCTTC	CSASYLGTLSYTF	.	TRBJ1-2	few	TRBV20-1
TGTGCCAGCAGCGGGTCGGGGACTGAAGCTTTCTTT	CASSGSGTEAFF	.	TRBJ1-1	.	TRBV7-9
TGTGCCAGCAGCTTATTTGCTAGCGGGGCCCCCTACGAGCAGTACTTC	CASSLFASGAPYEQYF	TRBD2	TRBJ2-7	.	TRBV11-2
TGTGCCAGCAGCCAAGCGGGAGTTGTAGATACGCAGTATTTT	CASSQAGVVDTQYF	TRBD2	TRBJ2-3	few	TRBV7-9
TGTGCCAGCAGGAGTACCCGGGACAGTCCAGATACGCAGTATTTT	CASRSTRDSPDTQYF	TRBD1	TRBJ2-3	many	TRBV28
TGTGCCAGCAGGAAAAGGGGACTAGCCGGAGGAGCCAAAAACATTCAGTACTTC	CASRKRGLAGGAKNIQYF	TRBD2	TRBJ2-4	.	TRBV2